This T cell receptor (beta chain) was recovered during a study of CD8 T cells in Susac syndrome. Regarding the study as a whole: As acknowledged by the study, its TCR sequencing and HLA analysis included a relatively small number of individuals.

Notes on this clonotype: Its target is not known.

This CDR3 contains 16 residues. From blood CD8+ and CD4+ T cells, TCR beta sequences were generated. FACS enriched CD8+ TEMRA cells, while bulk CD8+ and CD4+ were negatively isolated. Reverse transcription used about 0.45 to 1 ug RNA and random hexamers. An immunoSEQ multiplex PCR generated amplified TCR beta CDR3 products spanning 54 Vbeta and 13 Jbeta. A single record per CDR3 protein comes from TCRdb applying MiXCR to the immunoSEQ multiplex PCR reads. The table includes roughly 60,000 distinct CDR3 sequences, about 92% detected once. Sequences were obtained from CD8+ T cells from PBMCs. V and J are TRBV21-1 and TRBJ2-5; the table names TRBD2, a call not compared with the DNA. TRBV21-1 is an annotated pseudogene. The clonotype was recovered from a human donor in good health. The CDR3 here is CASSILAGGCQETQYF. CDR3 in DNA: TGTGCCAGCAGCATACTAGCGGGGGGATGCCAAGAGACCCAGTACTTC.